This T cell receptor beta chain was documented in a study of shared clonotypes between healthy human individuals. Study background: There were three CD4 naive, three CD4 memory, two CD8 naive and one CD8 memory plates per donor.

Worth noting for this clone: Its cognate antigen is unknown.

The V end lost 3 bases, the J end lost 7 bases, and 9 bases lay between the germline ends. Germline values: CDR1 LNHDA, CDR2 SQIVND (reference sequence). The CDR3 extends over 13 amino acids. Some clones are missing from TCRdb's copy, which holds only in-frame ones; the method was immunoSEQ multiplex PCR. In the table there are about 680,000 clones, approximately 73% of which are singletons. Study-level results: Against clonotypes common to all four donors, non-shared ones had lower generation probabilities.

This clonotype was obtained from a woman aged 25 to 39 in good health. The chain carries TRBV19 and TRBJ2-2; the D is unclear. Source material: memory CD4+ T cells sorted from blood. Subset denoted: CD45RA-negative fraction. CDR3 in amino acids: CASSIWEYGELFF. The CDR3 DNA is TGTGCCAGTAGTATCTGGGAATACGGGGAGCTGTTTTTT.